A single TCR beta chain is shown here with its context. PCR was performed a second time for roughly 6 to 12 cycles using a sample-barcoded 5' primer and a J-beta primer mix. TCRdb analysed the 5' RACE reads with MiXCR anew, one entry per CDR3 protein. This sample has around 650,000 distinct CDR3 sequences, with about 32% found just once. These data are taken from a study of blood T cells in healthy people across ages. The individuals who served as donors were healthy Caucasians living in Russia, aged roughly 6 to 95. Germline CDR1 reads KGHSH; CDR2 reads LQKENI. Trimming removed 2 bases from V and 4 bases from J, with 11 bases in between. The CDR3 spans 14 residues.

The sample consisted of blood. The TCR was taken from a woman of 80 years or more in good health. This chain links TRBV18 with TRBJ1-2, with a tentative D call TRBD1 (5 bases). The CDR3 DNA reads TGTGCCAGCTCACCAGGCCCGGACACCTATGGCTACACCTTC. Translation gives CASSPGPDTYGYTF.